This TCR beta chain was profiled in a study of cytomegalovirus exposure and HLA in healthy donors. Study-wide results and caveats: The CMV antigen specificity of a few CMV-associated chains was confirmed through in vitro analysis. About 150 TCR beta chains were listed as cytomegalovirus-associated. In a later analysis, first-cohort TCR clusters were found to tend to co-occur in the 95 to 150 validation repertoires.

Note on this clone: What it recognizes is unknown.

Profiling relied on immunoSEQ multiplex PCR, and the TCRdb table lists in-frame clones only, not all of them. Among under 200,000 clones listed, 70% to 90% were seen once. The TCR originated in a woman aged 18 to 35 in good health and CMV-seronegative. The sample taken for sequencing was PBMCs.

The CDR3 region has the DNA TGTGCCAGCACGACAGCTGAGACCTACGAGCAGTACTTC. Residues: CASTTAETYEQYF. This chain connects TRBV6-1 to TRBJ2-7, with D maybe TRBD1 (5 bases). Per germline, CDR1 MNHNS and CDR2 SASEGT. V lost 7 bases, J lost 2 bases, and 12 bases lay in between. The CDR3 covers 13 residues.